This is a list of T cell receptor beta chains from one sample in a study of Graves' ophthalmopathy and Graves' hyperthyroidism. Using its own MiXCR run on the multiplex PCR reads, TCRdb lists one record per CDR3 protein. Of some 150,000 distinct CDR3 sequences in the sample, approximately 40% were seen once. The sample was peripheral blood. Receptors were obtained from a man aged 25-45 years with Graves' ophthalmopathy. CDR3s include the opening cysteine and the closing phenylalanine or tryptophan. The D gene is left open where the match is weak. For some rows the clone size is stated as once, few or many, or as a class when expanded; others skip it.

v_call	j_call	clone_size	d_call	cdr3_nt	cdr3_aa
TRBV28	TRBJ2-7	.	.	TGTGCCAGCACCTCGGGTTGGGCCGAGCAGTACTTC	CASTSGWAEQYF
TRBV12-3/TRBV12-4	TRBJ1-6	many	.	TGTGCCAGCGCACCAAGCTCCTATAATTCACCCCTCCACTTT	CASAPSSYNSPLHF
TRBV6-2/TRBV6-3	TRBJ1-1	.	.	TGTGCCAGCAGTTACGGGGTCAACGGACGTGTACGGTTT	CASSYGVNGRVRF
TRBV20-1	TRBJ1-1	.	.	TGCAGTGCCCTCGGACAGTTGAACACTGAAGCTTTCTTT	CSALGQLNTEAFF
TRBV28	TRBJ1-2	many	.	TGTGCCAGCAGCCCTGACCGGTATGGCTACACCTTC	CASSPDRYGYTF
TRBV4-1	TRBJ1-6	once	.	TGCGCCAGCAGCCAAGACGATACAGGGAGTAGCTCCTATAATTCACCCCTCCACTTT	CASSQDDTGSSSYNSPLHF
TRBV28	TRBJ1-1	.	TRBD1	TGTGCCAGCACCATGACAGGGGGTAACACTGAAGCTTTCTTT	CASTMTGGNTEAFF
TRBV6-2/TRBV6-3	TRBJ1-1	many	.	TGTGCCAGCAGTTACCTTAACAGGAACACTGAAGCTTTCTTT	CASSYLNRNTEAFF
TRBV6-1	TRBJ1-2	.	TRBD1	TGTGCCAGCAGTGAACAGGGGGGCTTAGGCTACACCTTC	CASSEQGGLGYTF
TRBV6-5	TRBJ2-7	once	TRBD1	TGTGCCAGCAGTTCCCCCCGACAGGGCAACTCCTACGAGCAGTACTTC	CASSSPRQGNSYEQYF
TRBV4-2	TRBJ1-1	many	TRBD1	TGTGCCAGCAGCCCTCCCTCGAGGGGGCCCGAAGACTCGAACGAGAACACTGAAGCTTTCTTT	CASSPPSRGPEDSNENTEAFF
TRBV6-1	TRBJ2-5	.	.	TGTGCCAGCAGCCTTGAAAGGAAAGAGACCCAGTACTTC	CASSLERKETQYF